A single TCR beta chain is shown here with its context. Which cohort a participant joined came from the clinical history participants gave. The data belong to a study of blood T cell repertoires in COVID-19. Study-wide background: Collection of acute and convalescent COVID-19 samples took place in the United States, Italy and Spain. Sources were T cells, B-cell-depleted T cells, or PBMCs; the material itself was cDNA or gDNA.

Germline-derived CDR1 and CDR2 are LGHNA and YSLEER. V was cut by 2 bases and J by 5 bases, with 15 bases left in between. The CDR3 is made up of 15 amino acids. Authors' processing steps: Counts of nucleated cells, estimated from reference gene primer amplification, were obtained. The protocol was immunoSEQ multiplex PCR, while the TCRdb copy is restricted to in-frame clones and leaves out a portion. V and J calls plus clone size are reproduced from that table; the DNA served to infer D and trimming. The sample lists 200,000 to 300,000 clones; about 89% were seen once. The TCR comes from a woman in her late teens or twenties who had recovered from COVID-19. The chain is built from TRBV4-3 and TRBJ1-2; unclear D gene. The sample taken for sequencing was PBMCs or T cells enriched from blood (not recorded which). CDR3 in amino acids: CASSQSSRNLYGYTF. In nucleotides, the CDR3 is TGCGCCAGCAGCCAATCATCTAGGAACCTTTATGGCTACACCTTC.